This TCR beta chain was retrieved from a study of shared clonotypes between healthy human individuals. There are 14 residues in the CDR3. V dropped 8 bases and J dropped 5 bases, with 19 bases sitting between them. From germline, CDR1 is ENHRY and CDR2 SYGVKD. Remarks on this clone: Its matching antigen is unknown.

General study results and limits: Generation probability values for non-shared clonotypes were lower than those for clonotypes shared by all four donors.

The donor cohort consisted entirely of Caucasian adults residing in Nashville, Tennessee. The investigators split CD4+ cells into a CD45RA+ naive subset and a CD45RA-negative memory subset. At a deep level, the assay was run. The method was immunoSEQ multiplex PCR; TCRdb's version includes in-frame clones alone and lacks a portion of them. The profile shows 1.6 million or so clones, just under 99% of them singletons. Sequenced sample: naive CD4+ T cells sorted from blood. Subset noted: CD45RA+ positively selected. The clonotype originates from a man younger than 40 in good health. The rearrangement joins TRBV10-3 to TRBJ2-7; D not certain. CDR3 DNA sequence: TGTGCCATCTCAGGACCCTATCCTTTAAACGAGCAGTACTTC. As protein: CAISGPYPLNEQYF.